The table lists the clone carrying this T cell receptor (beta chain) with many counts. Its antigen is unidentified. Time point indicated: newly diagnosed GD, antithyroid drugs for less than 3 months. Construction of the TCR library relied on RNA isolated from PBMCs. This sample was taken from a study of regulatory T cells in long-lasting Graves disease. Study-wide results and limits: Persistent cases of Graves' showed reduced TCR diversity relative to newly diagnosed patients.

Relying on iRepertoire HTBI primers and Arm-PCR of CDR3 regions, the team built TCR beta libraries. TCRdb redid the calling of the multiplex PCR reads with MiXCR, one entry per CDR3 protein. The top ten hold 8.9% of the sample, which has 520,000 or so distinct CDR3 sequences, around 11% seen once. Germline V gene lookup returns CDR1 MNHEY and CDR2 SMNVEV (reference sequence). The CDR3 spans 14 residues. V shed 2 bases and J shed 3 bases, with 8 bases lying between them. The same sample was also used in a study of T cells in Graves' hyperthyroidism and ophthalmopathy.

J is TRBJ1-5 and V is TRBV27, with D unresolved. Sequencing used peripheral blood mononuclear cells (PBMCs), obtained at new diagnosis, from a patient treated with antithyroid drugs. This sequence originates from a woman aged 30 to 39 with Graves disease. The DNA of the CDR3 is TGTGCCAGCAGTTTAAGCGGGTTCAATCAGCCCCAGCATTTT. This sequence encodes CASSLSGFNQPQHF.